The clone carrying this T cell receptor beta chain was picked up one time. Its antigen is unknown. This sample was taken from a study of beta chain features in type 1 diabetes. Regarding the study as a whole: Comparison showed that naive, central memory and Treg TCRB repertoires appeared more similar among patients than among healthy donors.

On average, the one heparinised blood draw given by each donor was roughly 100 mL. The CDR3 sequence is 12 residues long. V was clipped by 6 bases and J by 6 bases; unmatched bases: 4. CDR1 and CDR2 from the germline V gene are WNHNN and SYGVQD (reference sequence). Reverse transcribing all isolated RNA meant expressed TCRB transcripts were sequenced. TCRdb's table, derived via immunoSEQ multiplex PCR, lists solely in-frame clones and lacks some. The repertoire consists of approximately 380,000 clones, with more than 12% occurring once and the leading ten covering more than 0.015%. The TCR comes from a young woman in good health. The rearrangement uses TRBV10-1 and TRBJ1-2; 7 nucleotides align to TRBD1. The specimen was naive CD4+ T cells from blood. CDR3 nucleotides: TGCGCCAGCAGCGCGGACAGGCATGGCTACACCTTC. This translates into CASSADRHGYTF.